Shown below are 8 T cell receptor beta chains from a single sample sequenced in a study of T cell responses to AZD1222 COVID-19 vaccine. Data came from immunoSEQ multiplex PCR; TCRdb stores just in-frame clones and leaves some out. Of 150,000 or so clones in the sample, roughly nine tenths were seen once. The material was peripheral blood, obtained on day 0 of MenACWY control vaccination. These receptors originate from an adult in good health.

The chain is built from TRBV24-1 and TRBJ2-1; the D is unclear. There are 14 residues in the CDR3. Between the trimmed V and J ends, which lost 4 bases and 5 bases, there was a span of 11 bases. Germline lookup yields CDR1 KGHDR and CDR2 SFDVKD. CDR3 DNA: TGTGCCACCAGTGACCTCGGTGGTAACAATGAGCAGTTCTTC. Translation: CATSDLGGNNEQFF.

This clone was recorded a few times. The chain has TRBV11-2 and TRBJ2-1; 8 bases are a match to TRBD2. After removal of 7 bases from V and 7 bases from J, the junction contained 6 bases not matched to a gene. CDR3 size: 13 residues. The germline gives CDR1 SGHAT, CDR2 FQNNGV. CDR3 nucleotides: TGTGCCAGCAACCTAGCGGGTAATAATGAGCAGTTCTTC. This encodes CASNLAGNNEQFF.

The chain combines TRBV5-8 with TRBJ2-2; D assignment may be TRBD1 or TRBD2 (5 bases each). This CDR3 has 15 amino acids. The germline V and J ends were trimmed by 2 bases and 5 bases, with 13 bases remaining between them. Germline CDR1 reads SGHTS; CDR2 reads YDEGEE. The CDR3 coding sequence is TGTGCCAGCAGCTTAAGTCTTGGGGGAACCGGGGAGCTGTTTTTT. It translates to CASSLSLGGTGELFF.

The chain's CDR3 is CSARTSGYNEQFF. In nucleotides, the CDR3 is TGCAGCGCTAGGACTAGCGGTTACAATGAGCAGTTCTTC. The chain carries TRBV29-1 and TRBJ2-1, with 10 bases identical to TRBD2. Germline values: CDR1 SQVTM, CDR2 ANQGSEA. Trimming cost V 7 bases and J 4 bases; bases outside gene matches: 4. CDR3 length: 13 residues.

The chain employs TRBV7-9 and TRBJ1-3; D unclear. Germline CDR1 is SEHNR and CDR2 is FQNEAQ (reference sequence). This CDR3 is built from 16 residues. Trimming pared 1 base from V and 4 bases from J, leaving 14 bases between. CDR3 residues: CASSLGAEYRGNTIYF. The CDR3 region has the DNA TGTGCCAGCAGCTTAGGGGCTGAGTATCGGGGAAACACCATATATTTT.

V usage is TRBV5-1 and J usage is TRBJ2-2; 8 bases fit TRBD1. The CDR3 length is 15 residues. The V gene end was trimmed by 1 base and the J gene end by 6 bases; junction bases not matched to a gene: 5. Germline assignment: CDR1 SGHRS and CDR2 YFSETQ. The CDR3 reads CASSLWAGGSGELFF. CDR3 nucleotide sequence: TGCGCCAGCAGCTTGTGGGCAGGGGGCTCCGGGGAGCTGTTTTTT. Full variable domain (missing parts from reference TRBV5-1 and TRBJ2-2): KAGVTQTPRYLIKTRGQQVTLSCSPISGHRSVSWYQQTPGQGLQFLFEYFSETQRNKGNFPGRFSGRQFSNSRSEMNVSTLELGDSALYLCASSLWAGGSGELFFGEGSRLTVL.

The chain uses TRBV10-3 and TRBJ1-2; 9 bases map to TRBD1. Germline-derived CDR1 and CDR2 are ENHRY and SYGVKD. The CDR3 sequence is 16 residues long. Trimming at V came to 5 bases and at J to 1 base, leaving 8 bases not matched to a gene. CDR3 nucleotides: TGTGCCATCAGTCCCGATAGGACAGGGGTTAACTATGGCTACACCTTC. Amino acids: CAISPDRTGVNYGYTF.

This clone has a count of ten or more. This chain's CDR3 is CASSFGLWTTANTGELFF. For the CDR3, the DNA is TGCGCCAGCAGCTTTGGCCTATGGACTACTGCGAACACCGGGGAGCTGTTTTTT. The rearrangement links TRBV5-1 to TRBJ2-2; D is perhaps TRBD2 (6 bases). The length of the CDR3 is 18 residues. CDR1 and CDR2 from the germline V gene are SGHRS and YFSETQ. V lost 2 bases and J 0 bases, leaving 17 bases between the germline ends.